The 14 T cell receptor beta chains below were found in one sample sequenced in a study of blood T cells in healthy people across ages. Primed by a sample-barcoded 5' primer and a J-beta primer mix, a second PCR proceeded for roughly 6 to 12 cycles. A single record per CDR3 protein comes from TCRdb applying MiXCR to the 5' RACE reads. The repertoire has approximately 800,000 distinct CDR3 sequences, around 45% of them found once; the top ten carry less than 20%. Input material: blood. The receptors come from a man aged 80 or over in good health.

Regarding this clonotype: Relative to the germline gene, one junction end is altered; a read error may explain this. The chain joins TRBV7-2 to TRBJ2-7; D tentatively fits TRBD1 or TRBD2 (5 bases each). Looked up from germline, CDR1 is SGHTA and CDR2 is FQGNSA. This CDR3 region has 15 residues. The CDR3 bases are TGTGCCAGCAGTCCTACCGGGACCCTCTCCTTCGAGCAGTACTTC. As protein: CASSPTGTLSFEQYF.

The chain couples TRBV20-1 to TRBJ2-3; D is ambiguous. Germline values: CDR1 DFQATT, CDR2 SNEGSKA (reference sequence). This CDR3 region has 13 residues. V shed 5 bases and J shed 6 bases, with 15 bases lying between them. CDR3 DNA sequence: TGCAGTGCTTCCACCATAAGTAGGGATACGCAGTATTTT. Its translation: CSASTISRDTQYF.

The chain carries TRBV5-1 and TRBJ1-2; a weak D match, TRBD1 (5 bases). The V end lost 5 bases, the J end lost 1 base, and 9 bases lay between the germline ends. Germline V gene lookup returns CDR1 SGHRS and CDR2 YFSETQ. The CDR3 has 13 residues. CDR3 region: CASSEGNNYGYTF. The CDR3 nucleotides are TGCGCCAGCAGTGAGGGGAATAACTATGGCTACACCTTC.

J is TRBJ2-1 and V is TRBV11-2; TRBD2 is a possible D gene (6 bases). Trimming cost V 2 bases and J 5 bases, with 10 bases left between them. Per germline, CDR1 SGHAT and CDR2 FQNNGV. This CDR3 has 14 amino acids. The CDR3 sequence is CASSLTGSHNEQFF. CDR3 nucleotide sequence: TGTGCCAGCAGCTTAACCGGGAGTCACAATGAGCAGTTCTTC.

V is TRBV10-3 and J is TRBJ2-5; 8 positions match TRBD2. CDR1 ENHRY and CDR2 SYGVKD come from the germline V gene. The CDR3 consists of 14 residues. V gave up 5 bases and J gave up 3 bases; unmatched junction bases: 5. In nucleotides, the CDR3 is TGTGCCATCAGTCGTAGCGGGGCGAAAGAGACCCAGTACTTC. It translates to CAISRSGAKETQYF.

The rearrangement uses TRBV12-3 or TRBV12-4 and TRBJ2-3; D is unclear. The V and J ends lost 6 bases and 0 bases respectively, with 13 bases between them. The CDR3 is 15 residues long. The CDR3 loop reads CASRNSPSSTDTQYF. CDR3 coding DNA: TGTGCCAGCAGAAATAGCCCCTCGAGCACAGATACGCAGTATTTT.

In this sample, this clonotype turned up a few times. The rearrangement links TRBV12-3 or TRBV12-4 to TRBJ1-2; tentative D call: TRBD1 (5 bases). The CDR3 is 15 amino acids. V was shortened by 5 bases and J by 2 bases, with 15 bases between the two germline ends. CDR3 residues: CASSLYVTENYGYTF. The CDR3 bases are TGTGCCAGCAGTCTTTACGTGACAGAGAACTATGGCTACACCTTC.

CDR3 sequence (DNA): TGCAGCGTTGAACAACCTACAGGGGGGGGGATAGGTTACGAGCAGTACTTC. Translated: CSVEQPTGGGIGYEQYF. This chain connects TRBV29-1 to TRBJ2-7, with D possibly TRBD1 on 8 matching bases. CDR1 is SQVTM and CDR2 is ANQGSEA in the germline V gene. V was pared by 2 bases and J by 4 bases, with 24 bases between. CDR3 length equals 17 residues.

The V call is TRBV11-1, the J call TRBJ2-2; no definite D call. From germline, CDR1 is SGHAT and CDR2 FQDESV (reference sequence). The CDR3 spans 16 residues. Trimming stripped 2 bases from V and 0 bases from J, with 10 bases between. CDR3 sequence: CASSLKQHSNTGELFF. CDR3 DNA sequence: TGTGCCAGCAGCTTAAAGCAGCATTCGAACACCGGGGAGCTGTTTTTT.

The chain joins TRBV12-3 or TRBV12-4 to TRBJ2-3; D tentatively reads TRBD1 or TRBD2 (7 bases each). The CDR3 has 16 amino acids. Trimming took 6 bases from V and 1 from J, leaving 17 bases between them. The CDR3 reads CASRSGGATRTDTQYF. The CDR3, as DNA: TGTGCCAGCAGGTCAGGGGGGGCCACCCGCACAGATACGCAGTATTTT.

The V call is TRBV20-1, the J call TRBJ2-7, with 12 bases matching TRBD2. The germline gives CDR1 DFQATT, CDR2 SNEGSKA (reference sequence). There are 13 residues in the CDR3. CDR3 sequence: CRIGLAGSYEQYF. CDR3 in DNA: TGCAGAATCGGACTAGCGGGATCCTACGAGCAGTACTTC.

This chain connects TRBV7-3 to TRBJ2-1; the D is unclear. The CDR3 is 16 amino acids. CDR1 is SGHTA and CDR2 is FQGTGA in the germline V gene. V lost 5 bases, J lost 7 bases, and 21 bases lay in between. For the CDR3, the DNA is TGTGCCAGCAGCCCCGGTTTTAGGCCAGACCCTAATGAGCAGTTCTTC. Amino acids: CASSPGFRPDPNEQFF.

Comment on this clonotype: An end of the junction does not agree with germline; a read error may underlie this. The chain recombines TRBV2 with TRBJ2-3; D might be TRBD2 (6 bases). The germline V gene has CDR1 SNHLY and CDR2 FYNNEI. The CDR3 consists of 15 residues. CDR3: CASSEGGVSTDTQYF. In nucleotides, the CDR3 is TGTGCCAGTAGTGAAGGCGGGGTTAGCACAGATACGCAGTATTTT.

As regards this clonotype: The junction does not match germline at one end; this may be a read error. The rearrangement uses TRBV7-7 and TRBJ2-2; D not resolved. In germline, CDR1 is SSHAT, CDR2 FNYEAQ (reference sequence). The CDR3 runs 13 residues. CDR3 DNA: TGTGCTAGCAGCCTCCATGGGACCGGGGAGCTGTTTTTT. Its protein is CASSLHGTGELFF.